This T cell receptor (beta chain) was sequenced during a study of blood T cell repertoires in COVID-19. Some clones are missing from TCRdb's copy, which holds only in-frame ones; the method was immunoSEQ multiplex PCR. This table holds a few hundred thousand clones, around 85% found once. The CDR3 has 11 amino acids. The V gene end was trimmed by 0 bases and the J gene end by 14 bases; junction bases not matched to a gene: 0. Per the germline V gene, CDR1 is SGHDT and CDR2 is YYEEEE. The chain joins TRBV5-6 to TRBJ2-1, with 9 positions matching TRBD1. The TCR was taken from a woman in her forties with acute COVID-19. The sample taken for sequencing was PBMCs or T cells enriched from blood (not recorded which). As DNA, the CDR3 is TGTGCCAGCAGCTTGGGGACAGGGGAGTTCTTC. Translation gives CASSLGTGEFF.